A selection of T cell receptor beta chains follows, all from one sample in a study of spatial heterogeneity in lung cancer. TCRdb ran MiXCR on the 5' RACE reads and lists one entry per CDR3 protein. The data show approximately 44,000 distinct CDR3 sequences, roughly 13% seen once. The sequenced sample was PBMCs, obtained at surgery. All receptors derive from a male donor with early-stage non-small cell lung cancer. Each CDR3 is given with its conserved first and last residue. D genes are given only for firm matches. Clone size is not always given. Where it is, it says once, few, many or a class for expanded clones.

j_gene,v_gene,d_gene,abundance,CDR3nt,CDR3aa
TRBJ2-5,TRBV4-1,NA,NA,TGCGCCAGCAGCCAAGGGTGGAGGGGGGAGATGGAGACCCAGTACTTC,CASSQGWRGEMETQYF
TRBJ1-2,TRBV7-9,NA,many,TGTGCCAGCAGCCCCACTTCGACTCAAAACTATGGCTACACCTTC,CASSPTSTQNYGYTF
TRBJ2-7,TRBV3-1,NA,few,TGTGCCAGCAGCCATACGGTGGCGGGGGCTCGCGAGCAGTACTTC,CASSHTVAGAREQYF
TRBJ2-3,TRBV7-2,TRBD1,NA,TGTGCCAGCAGCCCGGGGACAGCCCTCACCCGACATACGCAGTATTTT,CASSPGTALTRHTQYF
TRBJ1-1,TRBV28,NA,NA,TGTGCCAGCAGTACTGGCAGCATCCTTGAAGCTTTCTTT,CASSTGSILEAFF
TRBJ2-3,TRBV20-1,NA,few,TGCAGTGCCCAGCGTTTCACAGATACGCAGTATTTT,CSAQRFTDTQYF
TRBJ2-1,TRBV18,NA,few,TGTGCCAGCTCAGTCCAGAAGGGCGACAATGAGCAGTTCTTC,CASSVQKGDNEQFF
TRBJ1-1,TRBV24-1,NA,few,TGTGCCACCAGTGACGGGACAAAAGCTTTCTTT,CATSDGTKAFF
TRBJ1-1,TRBV6-2/TRBV6-3,NA,many,TGTGCCAGCAGCCCGACCTCCCCGACGTACACTGAAGCTTTCTTT,CASSPTSPTYTEAFF
TRBJ2-7,TRBV29-1,NA,NA,TGCAGCGTGGAGGGGATTCCGGGGACGTTGGAGCAGTACTTC,CSVEGIPGTLEQYF
TRBJ1-2,TRBV12-3/TRBV12-4,NA,few,TGTGCCAGCAGGCGGGACACCCATTGGTATGGCTACACCTTC,CASRRDTHWYGYTF
TRBJ2-2,TRBV28,TRBD1,NA,TGTGCCAGGCGCTATGACAGGGTCGGGAACACCGGGGAGCTGTTTTTT,CARRYDRVGNTGELFF
TRBJ1-1,TRBV25-1,NA,few,TGTGCCAGCGCGGACCCCACTGAAGCTTTCTTT,CASADPTEAFF
TRBJ2-1,TRBV5-1,TRBD1,few,TGCGCCAGCTACCGGGGACAGTCTTCCTACAATGAGCAGTTCTTC,CASYRGQSSYNEQFF
TRBJ2-3,TRBV6-1,TRBD2,few,TGTGCCAGCAGTATTCTAGCGGGAGGGCCTCAAGATACGCAGTATTTT,CASSILAGGPQDTQYF
TRBJ1-1,TRBV20-1,NA,many,TGCAGTGCCCAGGAGGGAAACACTGAAGCTTTCTTT,CSAQEGNTEAFF
TRBJ1-4,TRBV5-1,TRBD1,NA,TGCGCCAGCAGCTGGGGACAGGGGGCAAAAAATGAAAAACTGTTTTTT,CASSWGQGAKNEKLFF
TRBJ2-5,TRBV28,NA,many,TGTGCCATCTTCGGGCAGGACCAGACCCAGTACTTC,CAIFGQDQTQYF
TRBJ2-3,TRBV5-1,NA,NA,TGCGCCAGCAGCTTTCGGGGGACAGATACGCAGTATTTT,CASSFRGTDTQYF
TRBJ2-7,TRBV5-1,TRBD1,many,TGCGCCAGCAGCAATGGACAGGGAAGCTACGAGCAGTACTTC,CASSNGQGSYEQYF
TRBJ2-7,TRBV7-9,NA,medium-sized,TGTGCCAGCTCGACCGACTCCTACGAGCAGTACTTC,CASSTDSYEQYF
TRBJ1-1,TRBV4-1,NA,few,TGCGCCAGCAGCCAACCTTTCGGCAAAAGCGCTGAAGCTTTCTTT,CASSQPFGKSAEAFF
TRBJ2-1,TRBV28,NA,many,TGTGCCAGCAGCCCAGTTGGGAATGAGCAGTTCTTC,CASSPVGNEQFF
TRBJ2-2,TRBV28,NA,many,TGTGCCAGCAGTTTAGTGTCTCTAACCGGGGAGCTGTTTTTT,CASSLVSLTGELFF
TRBJ2-7,TRBV14,TRBD1,many,TGTGCCAGCAGCCTTGACAGGGGGCCCTACGAGCAGTACTTC,CASSLDRGPYEQYF
TRBJ2-3,TRBV15,TRBD2,many,TGTGCCACCAGCGACCGGGACTACACAGATACGCAGTATTTT,CATSDRDYTDTQYF
TRBJ2-6,TRBV29-1,TRBD2,many,TGCAGCGTTGACGGACTAGCGGGGGGGCCTGGGGCCAACGTCCTGACTTTC,CSVDGLAGGPGANVLTF
TRBJ1-2,TRBV7-9,NA,many,TGTGCCAGCAGCACGGCGGCCTATGGCTACACCTTC,CASSTAAYGYTF
TRBJ2-1,TRBV24-1,NA,many,TGTGCCACCAGTGGAACAGGGATACGCAATGAGCAGTTCTTC,CATSGTGIRNEQFF
TRBJ2-5,TRBV5-1,NA,NA,TGCGCCAGCAGCTTGGGGGCTTCGCAAATAGAGACCCAGTACTTC,CASSLGASQIETQYF
TRBJ2-7,TRBV27,TRBD1,many,TGTGCCAGCAGTTTTCTGGACACAGGGGGCGCAGGGTACGAGCAGTACTTC,CASSFLDTGGAGYEQYF
TRBJ1-6,TRBV9,NA,few,TGTGCCAGCAGCGCTCCAGAGAATTCAACGCCCCTCCACTTT,CASSAPENSTPLHF
TRBJ2-2,TRBV9,TRBD2,few,TGTGCCAGCAGCGTAGCGGCTAGCGGGAGAGCCGGGGAGCTGTTTTTT,CASSVAASGRAGELFF
TRBJ2-5,TRBV20-1,NA,few,TGCAGTGCTAGGGGGTCGTACCAAGAGACCCAGTACTTC,CSARGSYQETQYF
TRBJ2-7,TRBV10-3,NA,NA,TGTGCCATCAGTGCCCTTGGCAAGACCTACGAGCAGTACTTC,CAISALGKTYEQYF
TRBJ1-5,TRBV6-5,NA,NA,TGTGCCAGCAGTGGGACTGCGGGGGCCCGGGGTCAGCCCCAGCATTTT,CASSGTAGARGQPQHF
TRBJ2-2,TRBV20-1,NA,few,TGCAGTGCTAGAGCTTCGGGGCAGGGGAACACCGGGGAGCTGTTTTTT,CSARASGQGNTGELFF
TRBJ2-1,TRBV21-1,NA,few,TGTGCTAGGGGCGGGCCTTACAATGAGCAGTTCTTC,CARGGPYNEQFF
TRBJ2-1,TRBV5-1,NA,NA,TGCGCCAGCAGCTTGTTTAGTTTGGATGAGCAGTTCTTC,CASSLFSLDEQFF
TRBJ2-7,TRBV7-8,NA,NA,TGTGCCAGCAGCATAACTAGTCCCGACTACGAGCAGTACTTC,CASSITSPDYEQYF
TRBJ2-3,TRBV7-9,NA,few,TGTGCCAGCAGCAGGCGGGGTGGCGATCTCACAGATACGCAGTATTTT,CASSRRGGDLTDTQYF
TRBJ2-3,TRBV11-3,NA,NA,TGTGCCAGCAGCTTAGGACAGCGACAGCAGTATTTT,CASSLGQRQQYF
TRBJ1-2,TRBV4-1,TRBD1,many,TGCGCCAGCAGCCCCCGGGACAGGGGGGTGAGTGGCTACACCTTC,CASSPRDRGVSGYTF
TRBJ1-2,TRBV28,NA,NA,TGTGCCAGCAGTCACCTTTATGGCTACACCTTC,CASSHLYGYTF
TRBJ1-4,TRBV28,NA,few,TGTGCCAGCATGCCGGGAAGAGGGGAAAAACTGTTTTTT,CASMPGRGEKLFF
TRBJ1-2,TRBV12-3/TRBV12-4,TRBD1,many,TGTGCCAGCAGCCCGACAGGGGGATATGGCTACACCTTC,CASSPTGGYGYTF
TRBJ1-3,TRBV27,NA,few,TGTGCCCCTCCGGCTTGGTCTGGAAACACCATATATTTT,CAPPAWSGNTIYF
TRBJ1-1,TRBV29-1,NA,few,TGCAGCGTTGATCTTGGGCAGGGGAACACTGAAGCTTTCTTT,CSVDLGQGNTEAFF
TRBJ2-1,TRBV19,TRBD2,NA,TGTGCCAGTAGTAACCGACTAGCGGCCTACAATGAGCAGTTCTTC,CASSNRLAAYNEQFF
TRBJ2-3,TRBV10-3,NA,few,TGTGCCATCAGTCTGGGACGGGTAACAGATACGCAGTATTTT,CAISLGRVTDTQYF
TRBJ2-7,TRBV4-3,NA,NA,TGCGCCAGCAGCCCCGGAAGAGAAGGGGGCGAGCAGTACTTC,CASSPGREGGEQYF
TRBJ1-1,TRBV27,NA,many,TGTGCCAGCAGTTTATCACCGGGGTCTAAAACTGAAGCTTTCTTT,CASSLSPGSKTEAFF
TRBJ2-7,TRBV29-1,TRBD2,NA,TGCAGCGTTGACCTAGCGGGAGTAGGCGAGCAGTACTTC,CSVDLAGVGEQYF
TRBJ1-5,TRBV5-1,TRBD1,NA,TGCGCCAGCAGCTTAGACAGGGAGCCTAGGCAGTCCCAGCATTTT,CASSLDREPRQSQHF
TRBJ2-1,TRBV7-3,TRBD2,NA,TGTGCCAGCAGCTTTTCCGGGACTAGCTCACGCAATGAGCAGTTCTTC,CASSFSGTSSRNEQFF
TRBJ1-4,TRBV7-9,NA,few,TGTGCCAGCGCCCGGACGGGCCGGGATAATGAAAAACTGTTTTTT,CASARTGRDNEKLFF
TRBJ1-2,TRBV20-1,NA,few,TGCAGTGCAGCGGACAGTCGGGAGGATGGCTACACCTTC,CSAADSREDGYTF
TRBJ2-2,TRBV29-1,NA,many,TGCAGCGTTGAATGGGTTAACACCGGGGAGCTGTTTTTT,CSVEWVNTGELFF
TRBJ2-1,TRBV7-6,TRBD2,NA,TGTGCCAGCAGACCGCTTGGCGGGAGTTCAAATGAGCAGTTCTTC,CASRPLGGSSNEQFF